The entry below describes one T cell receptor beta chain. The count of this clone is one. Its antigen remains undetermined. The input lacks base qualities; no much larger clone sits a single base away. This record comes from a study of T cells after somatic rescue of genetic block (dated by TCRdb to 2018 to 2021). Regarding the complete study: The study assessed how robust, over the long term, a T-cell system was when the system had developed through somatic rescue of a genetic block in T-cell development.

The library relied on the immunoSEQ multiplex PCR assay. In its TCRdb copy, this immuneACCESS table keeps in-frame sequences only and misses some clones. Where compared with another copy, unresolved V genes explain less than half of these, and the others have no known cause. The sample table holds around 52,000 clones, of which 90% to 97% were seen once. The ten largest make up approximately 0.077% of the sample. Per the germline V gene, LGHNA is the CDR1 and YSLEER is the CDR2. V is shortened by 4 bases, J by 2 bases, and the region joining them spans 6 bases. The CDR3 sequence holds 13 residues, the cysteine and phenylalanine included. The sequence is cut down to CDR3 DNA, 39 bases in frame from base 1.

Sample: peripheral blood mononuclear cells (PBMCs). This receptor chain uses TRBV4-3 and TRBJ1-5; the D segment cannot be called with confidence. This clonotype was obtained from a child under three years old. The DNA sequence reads TGCGCCAGCAGCCCCACTGGCAATCAGCCCCAGCATTTT. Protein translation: CASSPTGNQPQHF.